Listed here are 13 T cell receptor beta chains from one sample, sequenced in a study of identical twins. MiXCR, applied by TCRdb to the 5' RACE reads, yields one record per CDR3 protein. The table has hundreds of thousands of distinct CDR3 sequences, more than 6.5% seen once; the top ten hold 0.8% to 1%. The sample was also reused in another study, on yellow fever vaccine responses in identical twins.

The source material was PBMCs. Source of these receptors: a woman aged 18-29 years in good health.

This clonotype has a handful of counts. The V and J genes are TRBV29-1 and TRBJ1-2, with a weak D call TRBD1 (6 bases). V was pared by 0 bases and J by 5 bases, with 16 bases between. From germline, CDR1 is SQVTM and CDR2 ANQGSEA. The CDR3 contains 15 residues. CDR3 amino acids: CSVEDSGASKYGYTF. The CDR3 DNA follows: TGCAGCGTTGAAGATTCAGGGGCCAGCAAGTATGGCTACACCTTC. Using reference TRBV29-1 and TRBJ1-2 for the parts outside the CDR3, the full variable domain is SAVISQKPSRDICQRGTSLTIQCQVDSQVTMMFWYRQQPGQSLTLIATANQGSEATYESGFVIDKFPISRPNLTFSTLTVSNMSPEDSSIYLCSVEDSGASKYGYTFGSGTRLTVV.

This clonotype appeared many times. V is TRBV5-1 and J is TRBJ2-1; 10 nucleotides agree with TRBD2. Trimming at V came to 2 bases and at J to 8 bases, leaving 4 bases not matched to a gene. The germline gives CDR1 SGHRS, CDR2 YFSETQ. This CDR3 has 14 amino acids. This chain's CDR3 is CASSFGTSDHEQFF. CDR3 bases: TGCGCCAGCAGCTTCGGGACTAGCGACCATGAGCAGTTCTTC.

Many counts were recorded for this clonotype. This sequence joins TRBV6-1 and TRBJ1-6; D might be TRBD1 (5 bases). Germline CDR1 and CDR2: MNHNS and SASEGT. V was shortened by 11 bases and J by 3 bases, with 11 bases between the two germline ends. The CDR3 totals 13 residues. The DNA of the CDR3 is TGTGCCTCCCGGGACGTCTATAATTCACCCCTCCACTTT. Translation gives CASRDVYNSPLHF.

This clonotype was seen a handful of times. V is TRBV3-1 and J is TRBJ2-5; D may be TRBD1 (5 bases). Germline CDR1 is LGHDT and CDR2 is YNNKEL (reference sequence). Trimming left V 2 bases short and J 4 bases short, with 17 bases between. CDR3 length: 16 amino acids. DNA of the CDR3: TGTGCCAGCAGCCAACCGGGCAGGGTCCTGGGAGAGACCCAGTACTTC. Translated, it gives CASSQPGRVLGETQYF.

This clonotype has only a few counts. The chain is built from TRBV6-2 or TRBV6-3 and TRBJ2-5; D remains unclear. Germline CDR1 and CDR2: MNHEY and SVGEGT. The CDR3 is 14 residues long. Trimming took off 1 base at V and 4 bases at J, with 10 bases between the two ends. The CDR3 loop is CASSYYLGPETQYF. The CDR3 nucleotides read TGTGCCAGCAGTTACTACCTAGGTCCAGAGACCCAGTACTTC.

This clonotype was detected many times. The rearrangement links TRBV20-1 to TRBJ2-1; D remains unclear. This CDR3 has 11 amino acids. Germline CDR1 and CDR2: DFQATT and SNEGSKA (reference sequence). V shed 3 bases and J shed 6 bases, with 6 bases lying between them. This CDR3 reads CSASTGNEQFF. The CDR3 bases are TGCAGTGCTAGCACCGGCAATGAGCAGTTCTTC.

Written as DNA, the CDR3 is TGTGCCAGCAGTTACGTCGGGGGGTCCTACAATGAGCAGTTCTTC. It is translated as CASSYVGGSYNEQFF. This chain joins TRBV6-5 and TRBJ2-1; TRBD2 agrees at 7 bases. The V gene end was trimmed by 2 bases and the J gene end by 1 base; junction bases not matched to a gene: 2. Germline V gene lookup returns CDR1 MNHEY and CDR2 SVGAGI. The CDR3 sequence is 15 residues long.

The J gene is TRBJ2-1, the V gene TRBV28; possible D gene TRBD2, 5 bases. The CDR3 has 14 residues. Trimming took off 1 base at V and 10 bases at J, with 14 bases between the two ends. Germline-derived CDR1 and CDR2 are MDHEN and SYDVKM. Here the CDR3 DNA reads TGTGCCAGCAGTTTATTGGGAGCGCTTCGGGAGCAGTTCTTC. Translating gives CASSLLGALREQFF.

This clonotype came up many times. The rearrangement links TRBV7-2 to TRBJ1-1; D is perhaps TRBD1 (6 bases). CDR3 length: 14 residues. The V gene lost 5 bases and the J gene lost 2 bases, with 12 bases spanning the gap. Germline CDR1 reads SGHTA; CDR2 reads FQGNSA. The CDR3, as DNA: TGTGCCAGCAGCCGCGGGACACAAAACACTGAAGCTTTCTTT. Translated, it gives CASSRGTQNTEAFF.

This clonotype has only a few counts. This CDR3 reads CSVEDLGGEAFF. For the CDR3, the DNA is TGCAGCGTTGAAGATCTCGGGGGTGAAGCTTTCTTT. This chain uses TRBV29-1 with TRBJ1-1; D is perhaps TRBD1 (5 bases). Trimming stripped 0 bases from V and 7 bases from J, with 9 bases between. Germline V gives CDR1 SQVTM, CDR2 ANQGSEA. This CDR3 has 12 residues.

The chain recombines TRBV6-1 with TRBJ1-1, with 7 bases matching TRBD1. CDR1 is MNHNS and CDR2 is SASEGT in the germline V gene. This CDR3 comprises 11 residues. The ends lost 10 bases at V and 6 bases at J; junction bases unmatched: 5. CDR3 amino acids: CAKQGRPEAFF. The CDR3 DNA sequence: TGTGCCAAACAGGGGAGGCCTGAAGCTTTCTTT.

This clonotype was detected ten times or more. This chain links TRBV12-3 or TRBV12-4 with TRBJ2-5; no reliable D call. Trimming stripped 5 bases from V and 3 bases from J, with 7 bases between. CDR3 length: 12 residues. The CDR3, as DNA: TGTGCCAGCAGTCTTTTAAAAGAGACCCAGTACTTC. Its protein product is CASSLLKETQYF.

The chain couples TRBV6-2 or TRBV6-3 to TRBJ2-7; 9 bases line up with TRBD2. The CDR3 has 15 residues. Germline loops: CDR1 MNHEY, CDR2 SVGEGT. V lost 5 bases, J lost 3 bases, and 8 bases stayed unmatched. CDR3: CASSIGTSRFYEQYF. In DNA, the CDR3 is TGTGCCAGCAGTATAGGGACTAGCCGATTCTACGAGCAGTACTTC.